A selection of T cell receptor beta chains follows, all from one sample in a study of cytomegalovirus exposure and HLA in healthy donors. The repertoire was sequenced with immunoSEQ multiplex PCR; TCRdb's copy has only in-frame clones and lacks some. The sample records about 160,000 clones, about 75% being singletons. The sequenced material came from PBMCs. The receptors originated from a man between 18 and 29 years old in good health and CMV-seropositive. CDR3s include the opening cysteine and the closing phenylalanine or tryptophan. The D gene is left open where the match is weak. Clone size is shown for a subset of rows, as once, few, many or a class of expanded clone.

V	length	J	size	D	DNA	CDR3
TRBV4-1	18	TRBJ1-1	-	-	TGCGCCAGCAGCACGCCGTATCCTTTAGGCGGGGGGACCACTGAAGCTTTCTTT	CASSTPYPLGGGTTEAFF
TRBV10-2	14	TRBJ1-5	-	-	TGCGCCAGCAGTGAGAGCGGGGACAATCAGCCCCAGCATTTT	CASSESGDNQPQHF
TRBV11-2	18	TRBJ1-2	-	TRBD1	TGTGCCAGCAGCGCCCCCGGGGACAGGGGCCCAACTAACTATGGCTACACCTTC	CASSAPGDRGPTNYGYTF
TRBV7-3	17	TRBJ2-2	few	TRBD2	TGTGCCAGCAGCCCGTCGGGCCTAGCGGGGAACACCGGGGAGCTGTTTTTT	CASSPSGLAGNTGELFF
TRBV4-1	13	TRBJ1-4	-	-	TGCGCCAGCAGCCAAGATCGCAGAGACTCGGTGTTTTTT	CASSQDRRDSVFF
TRBV21-1	18	TRBJ2-1	-	-	TGTGCCAGCAGCAAAGGGGGACTAGCGGGGGATTCCTACAATGAGCAGTTCTTC	CASSKGGLAGDSYNEQFF
TRBV7-9	17	TRBJ1-2	-	TRBD1	TGTGCCAGCAGCTTAGGGGTCGGGACAGGGGGATCCGATGGCTACACCTTC	CASSLGVGTGGSDGYTF
TRBV29-1	13	TRBJ1-1	-	TRBD1	TGCAGCACCCGAGGGACAGAGCGCACTGAAGCTTTCTTT	CSTRGTERTEAFF
TRBV11-3	13	TRBJ1-1	-	-	TGTGCCAGCAGTCCAGACAGGACCACTGAAGCTTTCTTT	CASSPDRTTEAFF
TRBV7-8	15	TRBJ1-1	-	-	TGTGCCAGCAGCTTAGGGGTAGGGGTGGGCACTGAAGCTTTCTTT	CASSLGVGVGTEAFF
TRBV2	17	TRBJ2-3	-	TRBD2	TGTGCCAGCAGGGCTCCTAGCGGGAGAGGTGATACAGATACGCAGTATTTT	CASRAPSGRGDTDTQYF
TRBV11-3	16	TRBJ1-1	-	-	TGTGCCAGCAGCTTAGAGTTCGGGGCAGGGGACACTGAAGCTTTCTTT	CASSLEFGAGDTEAFF
TRBV5-5	14	TRBJ1-1	-	TRBD1	TGTGCCAGCAGCTTGGATGGACAGGGGACTGAAGCTTTCTTT	CASSLDGQGTEAFF
TRBV30	15	TRBJ2-1	-	-	TGTGCCTGGAGTGTCTTACCTACCATGTACAATGAGCAGTTCTTC	CAWSVLPTMYNEQFF
TRBV14	18	TRBJ1-1	-	-	TGTGCCAGCAGCCTAGGAGGGGCAGGGCCCCTTCGGTGGACTGAAGCTTTCTTT	CASSLGGAGPLRWTEAFF
TRBV18	13	TRBJ2-5	-	-	TGTGCCAGCTCACCGGCCGTCTTGGAGACCCAGTACTTC	CASSPAVLETQYF
TRBV30	14	TRBJ2-1	-	TRBD2	TGTGCCTGGAGCCAGGGACTAGCCTACAATGAGCAGTTCTTC	CAWSQGLAYNEQFF
TRBV29-1	12	TRBJ2-1	-	TRBD2	TGCAGCGCCAGGACTAGGAGGGGAGAGCAGTTCTTC	CSARTRRGEQFF
TRBV6-5	13	TRBJ1-1	-	-	TGTGCCAGCAGTTACTTATTAGGGGCTGAAGCTTTCTTT	CASSYLLGAEAFF
TRBV5-5	18	TRBJ1-3	-	-	TGTGCCAGCAGCTTGGCCGGAGAGGGTTGGGACTCTGGAAACACCATATATTTT	CASSLAGEGWDSGNTIYF
TRBV28	13	TRBJ2-5	-	-	TGTGCCAGCAGCCCCTCGACTCGGGAGACCCAGTACTTC	CASSPSTRETQYF
TRBV28	12	TRBJ2-1	once	-	TGTGCCAGCAGGACCCCAGGGGGGGAGCAGTTCTTC	CASRTPGGEQFF
TRBV2	13	TRBJ1-2	-	-	TGTGCCAGCAGTGGTGACATGTTCTATGGCTACACCTTC	CASSGDMFYGYTF
TRBV10-3	15	TRBJ2-2	-	TRBD1	TGTGCCATCAGGTCGGACAGGGGGAACACCGGGGAGCTGTTTTTT	CAIRSDRGNTGELFF
TRBV11-2	16	TRBJ1-4	-	TRBD1	TGTGCCAGCAGCGCCCCGAGGGGACAGGGGGTTGAAAAACTGTTTTTT	CASSAPRGQGVEKLFF
TRBV11-2	14	TRBJ1-6	-	-	TGTGCCAGCAGCTTAGCCTTTGATAATTCACCCCTCCACTTT	CASSLAFDNSPLHF
TRBV11-1	18	TRBJ2-3	few	TRBD2	TGTGCCAGCAGCTTAATTGCGGGAGGGCGGATGAGCACAGATACGCAGTATTTT	CASSLIAGGRMSTDTQYF
TRBV5-1	16	TRBJ2-1	few	TRBD2	TGCGCCAGCAGCTTGGTAGCTAGCGGGGGTTACAATGAGCAGTTCTTC	CASSLVASGGYNEQFF
TRBV5-8	15	TRBJ1-3	-	TRBD1	TGTGCCAGCAGCCGGCTGACAGGGCTCGGAAACACCATATATTTT	CASSRLTGLGNTIYF
TRBV4-2	17	TRBJ1-4	-	-	TGTGCCAGCAGCCAAGATGTGGGTGGAGGGGCTCGCGAAAAACTGTTTTTT	CASSQDVGGGAREKLFF
TRBV19	14	TRBJ1-6	-	-	TGTGCCAGTAGTACCGCGGGGGATAATTCACCCCTCCACTTT	CASSTAGDNSPLHF